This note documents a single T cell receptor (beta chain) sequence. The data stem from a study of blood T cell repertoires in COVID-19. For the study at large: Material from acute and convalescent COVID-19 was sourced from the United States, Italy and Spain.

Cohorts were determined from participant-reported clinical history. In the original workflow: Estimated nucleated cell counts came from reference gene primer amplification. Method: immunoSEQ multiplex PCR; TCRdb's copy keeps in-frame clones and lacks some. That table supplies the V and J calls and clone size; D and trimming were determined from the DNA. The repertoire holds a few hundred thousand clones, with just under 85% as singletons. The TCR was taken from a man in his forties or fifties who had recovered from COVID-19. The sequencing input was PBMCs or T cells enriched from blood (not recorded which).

In DNA form, the CDR3 reads TGTGCCAGCAGCTCGCAAGCGGTCCCTGTCTACGAGCAGTACTTC. Its protein is CASSSQAVPVYEQYF. J is TRBJ2-7 and V is TRBV13, with D possibly being TRBD2 (5 bases). The CDR3 sequence is 15 residues long. The germline gives CDR1 PRHDT, CDR2 FYEKMQ (reference sequence). The V and J ends lost 4 bases and 3 bases respectively, with 16 bases between them.